This TCR beta chain was sequenced in a study of T cell repertoires in cytomegalovirus infection. Study context: Indications came from public TCR beta signatures; they pointed to CMV infection and to a matching HLA type.

Broader study findings: In two of eight donors, the top clonotype was HLA-C-restricted CMV-specific.

This clonotype was observed a handful of times. Its antigen is unidentified. Each CDR3 protein is one row after TCRdb ran MiXCR on the reads. Seen here are approximately 200,000 distinct CDR3 sequences, roughly 30% observed once, and the top ten hold 30% to 35%. Germline-derived CDR1 and CDR2 are SGDLS and YYNGEE. Trimming shortened V by 1 base and J by 2 bases, and 10 bases separated the two germline ends. The CDR3 is made up of 15 amino acids. The clonotype originates from a human donor in good health (CMV status not recorded). Some clones in this sample may be carry-over from other donors' samples. The sequenced material came from PBMCs. The chain carries TRBV9 and TRBJ2-1; the D is unclear. The CDR3 here is CASSVKIQAYNEQFF. The DNA for the CDR3 is TGTGCCAGCAGCGTAAAGATTCAAGCCTACAATGAGCAGTTCTTC.